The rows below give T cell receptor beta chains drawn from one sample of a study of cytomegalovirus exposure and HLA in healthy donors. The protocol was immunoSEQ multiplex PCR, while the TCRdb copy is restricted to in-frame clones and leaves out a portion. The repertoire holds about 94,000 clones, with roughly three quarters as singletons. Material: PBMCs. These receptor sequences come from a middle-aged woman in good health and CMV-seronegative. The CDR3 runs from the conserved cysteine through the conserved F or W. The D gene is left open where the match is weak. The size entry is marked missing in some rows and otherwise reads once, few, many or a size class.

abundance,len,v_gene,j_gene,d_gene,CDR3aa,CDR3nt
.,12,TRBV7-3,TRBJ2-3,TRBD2,CASSSGASGGVF,TGTGCCAGCAGCTCCGGGGCTAGCGGGGGGGTTTTC
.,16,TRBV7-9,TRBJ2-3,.,CASSRFGTRVEDTQYF,TGTGCCAGCAGCCGATTCGGGACAAGGGTGGAGGATACGCAGTATTTT
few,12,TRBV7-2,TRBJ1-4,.,CASSEGGEKLFF,TGTGCCAGCAGCGAGGGGGGGGAAAAACTGTTTTTT
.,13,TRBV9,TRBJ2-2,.,CASSRQEVGELFF,TGTGCCAGCAGTCGTCAGGAGGTCGGGGAGCTGTTTTTT
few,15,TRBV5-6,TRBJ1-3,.,CASSLDGGDGNTIYF,TGTGCCAGCAGCTTGGACGGGGGAGACGGAAACACCATATATTTT
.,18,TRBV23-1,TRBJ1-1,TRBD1,CASSQSDRDWVTGTEAFF,TGCGCCAGCAGTCAATCCGACAGGGATTGGGTTACGGGCACTGAAGCTTTCTTT
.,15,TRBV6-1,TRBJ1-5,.,CASSEKGPGNQPQHF,TGTGCCAGCAGTGAAAAAGGTCCAGGTAATCAGCCCCAGCATTTT
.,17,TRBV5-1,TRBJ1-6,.,CASSLQPGVGNNSPLHF,TGCGCCAGCAGCCTACAACCGGGGGTAGGGAATAATTCACCCCTCCACTTT
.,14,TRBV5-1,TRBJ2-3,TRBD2,CASGYGGAADTQYF,TGCGCCAGCGGGTACGGGGGGGCCGCAGATACGCAGTATTTT
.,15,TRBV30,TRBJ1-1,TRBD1,CAWRGQGAANTEAFF,TGTGCCTGGAGAGGACAGGGGGCGGCGAACACTGAAGCTTTCTTT
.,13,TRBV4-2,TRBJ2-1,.,CASSQDRSGTKFF,TGTGCCAGCAGCCAAGATAGGTCCGGGACAAAGTTCTTC
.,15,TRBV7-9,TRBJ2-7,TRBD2,CASSRIAGGDYEQYF,TGTGCCAGCAGCCGAATCGCGGGGGGAGACTACGAGCAGTACTTC
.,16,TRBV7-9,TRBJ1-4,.,CASSLSGAGRDEKLFF,TGTGCCAGCAGCTTAAGTGGGGCAGGGAGGGATGAAAAACTGTTTTTT
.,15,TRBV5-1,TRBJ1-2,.,CASSFDQGTFYGYTF,TGCGCCAGCAGCTTTGATCAAGGGACATTCTATGGCTACACCTTC
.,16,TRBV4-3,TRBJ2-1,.,CASSQDAQGSYNEQFF,TGCGCCAGCAGCCAAGATGCACAGGGCTCCTACAATGAGCAGTTCTTC
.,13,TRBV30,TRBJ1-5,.,CAWGAGANQPQHF,TGTGCCTGGGGGGCAGGGGCCAATCAGCCCCAGCATTTT
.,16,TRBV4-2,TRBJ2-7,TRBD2,CASSQDILADNYEQYF,TGTGCCAGCAGCCAAGATATTCTAGCGGATAACTACGAGCAGTACTTC
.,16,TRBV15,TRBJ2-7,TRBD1,CATSRDPGTGFNEQYF,TGTGCCACCAGCAGAGATCCCGGGACAGGGTTTAACGAGCAGTACTTC
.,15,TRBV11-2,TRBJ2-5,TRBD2,CASSAGLAERETQYF,TGTGCCAGCAGCGCAGGACTAGCGGAGAGGGAGACCCAGTACTTC
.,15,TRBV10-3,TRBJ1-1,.,CAISDPAGRATEAFF,TGTGCCATCAGTGATCCAGCGGGCAGGGCCACTGAAGCTTTCTTT
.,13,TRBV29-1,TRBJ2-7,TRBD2,CSAAPGLVGEQYF,TGCAGCGCCGCTCCGGGACTAGTGGGTGAGCAGTACTTC
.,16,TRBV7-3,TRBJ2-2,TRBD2,CASSPGGRGGTGELFF,TGTGCCAGCAGCCCAGGGGGGCGGGGGGGCACCGGGGAGCTGTTTTTT
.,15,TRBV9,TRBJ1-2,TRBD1,CASSVDPDRDGGYTF,TGTGCCAGCAGCGTAGACCCCGACAGGGACGGCGGCTACACCTTC
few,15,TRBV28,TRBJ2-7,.,CASSSTGTPSYEQYF,TGTGCCAGCAGTAGTACCGGGACACCCTCCTACGAGCAGTACTTC
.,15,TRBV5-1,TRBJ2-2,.,CASSSHSGDTGELFF,TGCGCCAGCAGCTCCCACTCAGGGGACACCGGGGAGCTGTTTTTT
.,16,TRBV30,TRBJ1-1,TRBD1,CAWSEGQGAPNTEAFF,TGTGCCTGGAGTGAAGGACAGGGGGCGCCCAACACTGAAGCTTTCTTT
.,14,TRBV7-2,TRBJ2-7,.,CASSPSRDNYEQYF,TGTGCCAGCAGCCCCTCCCGGGACAACTACGAGCAGTACTTC
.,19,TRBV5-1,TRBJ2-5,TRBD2,CASSSSGLAGELGSETQYF,TGCGCCAGCAGCTCTTCGGGACTAGCGGGGGAGTTGGGTTCGGAGACCCAGTACTTC
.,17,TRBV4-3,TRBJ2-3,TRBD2,CASSKGGAGVITDTQYF,TGCGCCAGCAGTAAAGGAGGGGCGGGGGTTATCACAGATACGCAGTATTTT
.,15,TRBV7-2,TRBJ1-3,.,CASSLRGSSGNTIYF,TGTGCCAGCAGCTTACGAGGGAGCTCTGGAAACACCATATATTTT
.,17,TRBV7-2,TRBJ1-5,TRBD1,CASSVRDSDRLGQPQHF,TGTGCCAGCAGCGTCCGGGACAGCGACCGACTTGGTCAGCCCCAGCATTTT
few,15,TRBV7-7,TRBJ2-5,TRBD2,CASSLAGGGQETQYF,TGTGCTAGCAGCTTAGCGGGGGGAGGGCAAGAGACCCAGTACTTC
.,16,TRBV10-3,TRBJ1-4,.,CAISESPPGAGEKLFF,TGTGCCATCAGTGAGTCCCCCCCAGGGGCGGGTGAAAAACTGTTTTTT
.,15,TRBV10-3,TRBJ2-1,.,CATRETESSYNEQFF,TGTGCCACGAGAGAGACAGAGAGCTCCTACAATGAGCAGTTCTTC
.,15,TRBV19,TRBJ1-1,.,CASTHTGIMNTEAFF,TGTGCCAGTACTCACACAGGGATCATGAACACTGAAGCTTTCTTT
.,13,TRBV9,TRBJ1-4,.,CASSVSGGEKLFF,TGTGCCAGCAGCGTAAGTGGGGGGGAAAAACTGTTTTTT
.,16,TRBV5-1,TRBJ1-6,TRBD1,CASSLGDSSYNSPLHF,TGCGCCAGCAGCTTGGGGGACAGCTCCTATAATTCACCCCTCCACTTT
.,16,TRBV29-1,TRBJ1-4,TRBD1,CSVEGTADATNEKLFF,TGCAGCGTTGAGGGGACAGCAGATGCAACTAATGAAAAACTGTTTTTT
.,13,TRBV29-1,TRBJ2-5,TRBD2,CSARGGFQETQYF,TGCAGCGCCCGGGGGGGGTTTCAAGAGACCCAGTACTTC
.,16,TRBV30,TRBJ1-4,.,CAWRPRGRDTNEKLFF,TGTGCCTGGAGGCCCCGCGGCCGCGATACTAATGAAAAACTGTTTTTT
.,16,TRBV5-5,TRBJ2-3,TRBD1,CASSPPRQGITDTQYF,TGTGCCAGCAGCCCGCCCCGACAGGGGATCACAGATACGCAGTATTTT
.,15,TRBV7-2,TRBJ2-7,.,CASSLARSTSYEQYF,TGTGCCAGCAGCTTAGCGAGGAGCACGTCCTACGAGCAGTACTTC
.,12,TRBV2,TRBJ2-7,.,CASRLAAHEQYF,TGTGCCAGCAGGCTAGCTGCGCACGAGCAGTACTTC
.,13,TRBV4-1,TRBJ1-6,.,CASSRRDGSPLHF,TGCGCCAGCAGCCGCAGGGATGGATCACCCCTCCACTTT
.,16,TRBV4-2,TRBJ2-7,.,CASSQDWDSTPYEQYF,TGTGCCAGCAGCCAAGACTGGGACTCGACTCCCTACGAGCAGTACTTC
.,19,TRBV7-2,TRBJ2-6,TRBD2,CASSSRLAGGISGANVLTF,TGTGCCAGCAGCTCGCGACTAGCGGGGGGGATCTCTGGGGCCAACGTCCTGACTTTC
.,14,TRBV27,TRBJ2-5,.,CASRTSGGEKTQYF,TGTGCCAGCCGTACGTCGGGGGGCGAGAAGACCCAGTACTTC
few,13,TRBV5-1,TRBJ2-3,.,CASSGGTTDTQYF,TGCGCCAGCAGCGGAGGGACGACAGATACGCAGTATTTT
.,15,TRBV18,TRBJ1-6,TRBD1,CASSPGQGGESPLHF,TGTGCCAGCTCACCAGGACAGGGAGGCGAATCACCCCTCCACTTT
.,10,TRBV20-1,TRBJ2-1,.,CSAGGQQQFF,TGCAGTGCGGGTGGACAGCAGCAGTTCTTC
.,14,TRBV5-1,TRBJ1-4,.,CASSLGELREKLFF,TGCGCCAGCAGCCTAGGTGAACTGAGGGAAAAACTGTTTTTT
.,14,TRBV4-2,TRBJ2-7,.,CASSLMGSSYEQYF,TGTGCCAGCAGCCTCATGGGGAGCTCCTACGAGCAGTACTTC
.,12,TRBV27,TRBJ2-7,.,CASSLTGYEQYF,TGTGCCAGCAGTTTGACGGGCTACGAGCAGTACTTC
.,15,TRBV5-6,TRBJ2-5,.,CASSVGISSRETQYF,TGTGCCAGCAGCGTCGGGATTTCCAGTAGGGAGACCCAGTACTTC
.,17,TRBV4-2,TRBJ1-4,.,CASSQGSGQPSNEKLFF,TGTGCCAGCAGCCAAGGCAGTGGACAGCCTTCTAATGAAAAACTGTTTTTT
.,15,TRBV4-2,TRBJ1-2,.,CASSQVEGKNYGYTF,TGTGCCAGCAGCCAAGTAGAGGGAAAGAACTATGGCTACACCTTC
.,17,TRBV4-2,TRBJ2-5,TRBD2,CASSQAPRGTDQETQYF,TGTGCCAGCAGCCAAGCGCCGCGGGGGACCGACCAAGAGACCCAGTACTTC